Listed here are 23 T cell receptor beta chains from one sample, sequenced in a study of breast tumors, draining lymph nodes, adjacent tissues. TCRdb re-derived calls from the multiplex PCR reads in MiXCR, one entry per CDR3 protein. Here the sample spans approximately 280,000 distinct CDR3 sequences, roughly 30% being singletons. Breast cancer patients provided tissue from their axillary draining lymph nodes. Sequenced sample: axillary lymph node tissue. The origin of the receptors is a female donor with breast cancer. Some clones in this sample may be carry-over from other donors' samples.

Many counts were recorded for this clonotype. This chain connects TRBV30 to TRBJ1-2, with TRBD1 matching 8 bases. J gave up 8 bases and V 2 bases, and 7 bases lay outside the gene matches. The CDR3 contains 13 residues. Germline CDR1 GTSNPN, CDR2 SVGIG (reference sequence). CDR3 region: CAWSTRQGNGYTF. As DNA, the CDR3 is TGTGCCTGGAGTACACGACAGGGGAACGGCTACACCTTC.

This clonotype was seen at least ten times. This chain connects TRBV7-2 to TRBJ2-7, with TRBD1 identical over 9 bases. The CDR3 totals 16 residues. The germline V gene has CDR1 SGHTA and CDR2 FQGNSA. The junction had 8 bases not matched to a gene; V was cut back by 5 bases and J by 0 bases. The DNA for the CDR3 is TGTGCCAGCAGCAGAACCGGGACAGGGATCTCCTACGAGCAGTACTTC. Amino acid sequence: CASSRTGTGISYEQYF. Full variable domain (rest looked up from reference TRBV7-2 and TRBJ2-7): GAGVSQSPSNKVTEKGKDVELRCDPISGHTALYWYRQSLGQGLEFLIYFQGNSAPDKSGLPSDRFSAERTGGSVSTLTIQRTQQEDSAVYLCASSRTGTGISYEQYFGPGTRLTVT.

This clonotype came up a few times. This could be a read error, since a much larger clone is one nucleotide away. The chain links TRBV5-1 to TRBJ2-3; TRBD1 agrees at 7 bases. Germline-derived CDR1 and CDR2 are SGHRS and YFSETQ. Unmatched junction bases numbered 7, after V lost 2 bases and J lost 1 base. The CDR3 is 16 residues long. CDR3 loop: CASSFEGAPGTDTQYF. The CDR3 DNA reads TGCGCCAGCAGCTTTGAGGGGGCGCCGGGCACAGATACGCAGTATTTT.

In this sample, this clonotype turned up many times. This chain uses TRBV20-1 with TRBJ2-3; D gene ambiguous. The V end lost 1 base, the J end lost 7 bases, and 6 bases lay between the germline ends. This CDR3 region has 11 residues. CDR1 DFQATT and CDR2 SNEGSKA come from the germline V gene (reference sequence). Here the CDR3 DNA reads TGCAGTGCTAGAGTGGGTAATACGCAGTATTTT. This encodes CSARVGNTQYF.

V and J are TRBV18 and TRBJ2-5, with 7 bases lining up with TRBD1. The V gene end was trimmed by 5 bases and the J gene end by 4 bases; junction bases not matched to a gene: 10. The CDR3 contains 15 residues. Germline V gene lookup returns CDR1 KGHSH and CDR2 LQKENI. CDR3 bases: TGTGCCAGCTCAACCGAAAAGACAGGGAGAGAGACCCAGTACTTC. Translated, it gives CASSTEKTGRETQYF.

In its sample, this clonotype was seen a few times. The CDR3 DNA sequence: TGTGCCTGGAGTGGGGCCCTAGAAGAGACCCAGTACTTC. This encodes CAWSGALEETQYF. The chain carries TRBV30 and TRBJ2-5, with unresolved D. This CDR3 comprises 13 residues. Trimming stripped 1 base from V and 3 bases from J, with 9 bases between. In germline, CDR1 is GTSNPN, CDR2 SVGIG (reference sequence).

This clonotype was counted a few times. A much larger clone is a single base away; this may be a read error. The J gene is TRBJ2-2, the V gene TRBV11-2; D perhaps matches TRBD1 (6 bases). CDR1 is SGHAT, CDR2 FQNNGV, per germline. Trimming cost V 4 bases and J 6 bases, with 15 bases left between them. The CDR3 totals 15 residues. The CDR3 DNA reads as TGTGCCAGCAGCTCCTACAGGGCCCCTTCCGGGGAGCTGTTTTTT. Protein product: CASSSYRAPSGELFF.

The chain employs TRBV6-2 or TRBV6-3 and TRBJ2-6; D not resolved. The CDR3 is made up of 13 amino acids. Per the germline V gene, CDR1 is MNHEY and CDR2 is SVGEGT. Trimming removed 5 bases from V and 4 bases from J, with 6 bases in between. The CDR3 loop reads CASSHGGANVLTF. In DNA, the CDR3 is TGTGCCAGCAGTCACGGGGGGGCCAACGTCCTGACTTTC.

This clonotype was seen ten or more times. The chain employs TRBV4-1 and TRBJ2-7; D is ambiguous. Germline CDR1 is MGHRA and CDR2 is YSYEKL. This CDR3 is 16 amino acids long. Trimming left V 0 bases short and J 4 bases short, with 16 bases between. The CDR3 loop is CASSQDYSRITYEQYF. In nucleotides, the CDR3 is TGCGCCAGCAGCCAAGACTACTCCCGAATTACTTACGAGCAGTACTTC.

In its sample, this clonotype was seen a few times. The chain carries TRBV28 and TRBJ1-3; 8 bases align to TRBD1. The germline V gene has CDR1 MDHEN and CDR2 SYDVKM. CDR3 length: 16 residues. With 4 bases clipped from V and 0 bases from J, the junction kept 5 bases outside the gene matches. CDR3 sequence: CASSSIDRGSGNTIYF. The CDR3 DNA reads TGTGCCAGCAGTTCTATCGACAGGGGCTCTGGAAACACCATATATTTT.

This clonotype was detected many times. Sequence at one end of the junction differs from germline and may be a read error. This rearrangement joins TRBV7-2 to TRBJ2-3; a possible D gene is TRBD2 (5 bases). The germline V gene has CDR1 SGHTA and CDR2 FQGNSA. The CDR3 sequence is 17 residues long. CDR3 amino acids: CASSLGPLGAPTDPQYF. As DNA, the CDR3 is TGTGCCAGCAGCTTAGGCCCTTTGGGAGCGCCCACAGATCCGCAGTATTTT.

This clonotype was observed many times. The rearrangement links TRBV20-1 to TRBJ2-3; 12 bases line up with TRBD2. V shed 3 bases, J shed 2 bases, and the junction held 6 bases outside the gene matches. Germline values: CDR1 DFQATT, CDR2 SNEGSKA (reference sequence). This CDR3 region has 16 residues. This CDR3 reads CSASLAGGPPTDTQYF. The DNA for the CDR3 is TGCAGTGCTAGTCTAGCGGGAGGGCCTCCCACAGATACGCAGTATTTT.

This clonotype was detected many times. The chain uses TRBV20-1 and TRBJ1-4, with D possibly TRBD1 on 5 matching bases. V lost 0 bases and J lost 10, with 15 bases in between. CDR1 is DFQATT and CDR2 is SNEGSKA in the germline V gene (reference sequence). The CDR3 contains 14 residues. CDR3 bases: TGCAGTGCTAGAGATCTGGGTCGGGGGAGAAAACTGTTTTTT. Translation: CSARDLGRGRKLFF.

This clonotype was seen many times. This chain joins TRBV5-6 and TRBJ2-5; D remains unclear. The CDR3 covers 14 residues. V gave up 0 bases and J gave up 1 base, with 7 bases separating them. The germline CDR1 and CDR2 sequences are SGHDT and YYEEEE. CDR3 residues: CASSLVGAQETQYF. The CDR3 DNA is TGTGCCAGCAGCTTGGTCGGAGCCCAAGAGACCCAGTACTTC.

This clonotype was seen at least ten times. J is TRBJ2-1 and V is TRBV7-3, with TRBD1 matching 9 bases. The length of the CDR3 is 15 residues. V lost 2 bases and J lost 3; bases outside the gene matches: 2. Looked up from germline, CDR1 is SGHTA and CDR2 is FQGTGA. CDR3: CASSLWTGDYNEQFF. Written as DNA, the CDR3 is TGTGCCAGCAGCTTATGGACAGGGGACTACAATGAGCAGTTCTTC.

Many counts were recorded for this clonotype. The chain recombines TRBV7-9 with TRBJ2-6, with a possible D match to TRBD2 (6 bases). This CDR3 contains 18 residues. Germline V lookup: CDR1 SEHNR, CDR2 FQNEAQ (reference sequence). V lost 5 bases and J 0 bases, leaving 17 bases between the germline ends. CDR3 DNA: TGTGCCAGCAGCATCAACCGGGACTCCTACTCTGGGGCCAACGTCCTGACTTTC. Residues: CASSINRDSYSGANVLTF.

This clonotype has a count of ten or more. J is TRBJ2-3 and V is TRBV9, with TRBD1 matching over 8 bases. The J segment lost 3 bases and the V segment lost 2 bases, leaving 5 bases of the junction unmatched. CDR3 length: 15 residues. Germline assignment: CDR1 SGDLS and CDR2 YYNGEE. In DNA, the CDR3 is TGTGCCAGCAGCGTCAGGGGGCATGGTACAGATACGCAGTATTTT. Amino acids: CASSVRGHGTDTQYF. Drawing the rest from reference TRBV9 and TRBJ2-3, the complete variable domain is DSGVTQTPKHLITATGQRVTLRCSPRSGDLSVYWYQQSLDQGLQFLIQYYNGEERAKGNILERFSAQQFPDLHSELNLSSLELGDSALYFCASSVRGHGTDTQYFGPGTRLTVL.

This clonotype was found many times. The J gene is TRBJ2-7, the V gene TRBV20-1; the D gene is possibly TRBD2 (6 bases). This CDR3 spans 13 amino acids. Germline lookup yields CDR1 DFQATT and CDR2 SNEGSKA (reference sequence). V was shortened by 3 bases and J by 6 bases, with 15 bases between the two germline ends. CDR3: CSASGSIYGEQYF. The CDR3 DNA reads TGCAGTGCTAGCGGGAGTATTTATGGCGAGCAGTACTTC.

The table lists this clonotype with many counts. J is TRBJ2-1 and V is TRBV9, with D unresolved. The germline V gene encodes CDR1 SGDLS and CDR2 YYNGEE. There are 15 residues in the CDR3. V lost 0 bases, J lost 0 bases, and 7 bases lay in between. CDR3 protein: CASSVVESSYNEQFF. In DNA, the CDR3 is TGTGCCAGCAGCGTAGTCGAAAGCTCCTACAATGAGCAGTTCTTC.

This clonotype appeared many times. V is TRBV5-1 and J is TRBJ1-2, with D perhaps matching TRBD1 (5 bases). Trimming removed 1 base from V and 1 base from J, with 11 bases in between. Germline assignment: CDR1 SGHRS and CDR2 YFSETQ. This CDR3 is 15 amino acids long. DNA for the CDR3: TGCGCCAGCAGCTTGCAGGCAGGGATTAACTATGGCTACACCTTC. As protein: CASSLQAGINYGYTF. Combining the CDR3 with reference TRBV5-1 and TRBJ1-2 gives the whole variable domain KAGVTQTPRYLIKTRGQQVTLSCSPISGHRSVSWYQQTPGQGLQFLFEYFSETQRNKGNFPGRFSGRQFSNSRSEMNVSTLELGDSALYLCASSLQAGINYGYTFGSGTRLTVV.

Ten or more counts support this clonotype. This chain uses TRBV4-3 with TRBJ2-7, with 8 positions matching TRBD1. V lost 0 bases, J lost 5 bases, and 9 bases stayed unmatched. The germline V gene has CDR1 LGHNA and CDR2 YSLEER. This CDR3 region has 16 residues. CDR3 residues: CASSQDLGQGIHEQYF. The CDR3 DNA follows: TGCGCCAGCAGCCAAGATCTCGGACAGGGAATCCACGAGCAGTACTTC.

The chain combines TRBV20-1 with TRBJ2-1, with D tentatively TRBD1 or TRBD2 (5 bases each). This CDR3 comprises 13 residues. Germline assignment: CDR1 DFQATT and CDR2 SNEGSKA (reference sequence). V lost 3 bases, J lost 8 bases, and 14 bases lay in between. In nucleotides, the CDR3 is TGCAGTGCTAGGCCTGCCGGGGCGTATGAGCAGTTCTTC. It translates to CSARPAGAYEQFF.

This clonotype appeared many times. The CDR3 DNA reads as TGTGCCAGCAAAGCGGGGACTAGCGGGAGTGAGACCCAGTACTTC. This sequence encodes CASKAGTSGSETQYF. The chain has TRBV2 and TRBJ2-5; TRBD2 matches at 14 bases. This CDR3 is built from 15 residues. The V gene's germline CDR1 is SNHLY and CDR2 FYNNEI. The ends lost 7 bases at V and 5 bases at J; junction bases unmatched: 6.